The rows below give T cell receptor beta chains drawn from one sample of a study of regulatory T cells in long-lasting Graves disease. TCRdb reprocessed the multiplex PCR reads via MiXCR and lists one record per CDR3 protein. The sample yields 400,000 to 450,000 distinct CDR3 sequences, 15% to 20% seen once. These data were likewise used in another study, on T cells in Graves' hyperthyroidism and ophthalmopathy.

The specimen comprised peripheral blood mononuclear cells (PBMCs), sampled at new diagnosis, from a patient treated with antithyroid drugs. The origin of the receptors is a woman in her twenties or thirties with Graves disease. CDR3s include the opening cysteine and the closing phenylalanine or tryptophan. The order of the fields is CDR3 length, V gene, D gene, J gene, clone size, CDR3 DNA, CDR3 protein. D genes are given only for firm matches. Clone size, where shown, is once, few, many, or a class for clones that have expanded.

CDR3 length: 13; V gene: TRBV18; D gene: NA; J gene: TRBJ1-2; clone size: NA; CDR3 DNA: TGTGCCAGCTCACCCTCAGGAGACTATGGCTACACCTTC; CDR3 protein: CASSPSGDYGYTF
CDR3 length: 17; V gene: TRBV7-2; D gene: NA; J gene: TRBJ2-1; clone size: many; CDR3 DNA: TGTGCCAGCAGCTTAGGGAGGGGACCAGCTGCCTACAATGAGCAGTTCTTC; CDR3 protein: CASSLGRGPAAYNEQFF
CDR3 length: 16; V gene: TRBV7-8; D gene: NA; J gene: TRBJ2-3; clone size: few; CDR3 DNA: TGTGCCAGCACCCCTGAAGAGAGTGAGTGGTCAGATACGCAGTATTTT; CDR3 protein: CASTPEESEWSDTQYF
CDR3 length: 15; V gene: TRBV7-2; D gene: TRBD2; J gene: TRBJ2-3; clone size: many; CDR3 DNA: TGTGCCAGCAGCGCGGCGGGAGGGTTCGCAGATACGCAGTATTTT; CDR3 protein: CASSAAGGFADTQYF
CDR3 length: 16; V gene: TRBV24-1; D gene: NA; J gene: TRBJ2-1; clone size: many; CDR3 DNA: TGTGCCACCAGTGACCCCTGGGGGGACCGAGGTAATGAGCAGTTCTTC; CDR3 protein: CATSDPWGDRGNEQFF
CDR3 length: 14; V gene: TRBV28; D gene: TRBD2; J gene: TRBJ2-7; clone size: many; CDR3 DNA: TGTGCCAGCAGCGGACCGAGCGGGGGGGACGAGCAGTACTTC; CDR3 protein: CASSGPSGGDEQYF
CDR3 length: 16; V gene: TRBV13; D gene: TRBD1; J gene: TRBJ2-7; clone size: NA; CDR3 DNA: TGTGCCAGCAGCTCATCCCGGGACAGAGCCGTATACGAGCAGTACTTC; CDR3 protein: CASSSSRDRAVYEQYF
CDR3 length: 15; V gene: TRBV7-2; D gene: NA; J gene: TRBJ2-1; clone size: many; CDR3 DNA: TGTGCCAGCAACTTCTTTATAACAAACTACAATGAGCAGTTCTTC; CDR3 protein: CASNFFITNYNEQFF
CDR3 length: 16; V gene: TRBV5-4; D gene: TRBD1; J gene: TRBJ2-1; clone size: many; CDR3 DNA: TGTGCCAGCAGCTCGGCCGGGAGGACAGGGGGCAATGAGCAGTTCTTC; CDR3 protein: CASSSAGRTGGNEQFF
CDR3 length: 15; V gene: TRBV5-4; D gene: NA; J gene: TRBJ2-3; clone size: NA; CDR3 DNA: TGTGCCAGCAGCCGAGGCAGGGACCCTGAAGATACGCAGTATTTT; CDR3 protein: CASSRGRDPEDTQYF
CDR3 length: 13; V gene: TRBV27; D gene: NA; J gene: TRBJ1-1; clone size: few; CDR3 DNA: TGTGCCAGCAGTTTGGTGAAATCTTCAGAAGCTTTCTTT; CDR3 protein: CASSLVKSSEAFF
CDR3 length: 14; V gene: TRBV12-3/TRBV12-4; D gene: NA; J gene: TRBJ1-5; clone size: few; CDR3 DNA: TGTGCCAGCACTCCCCGGGCCCACAATCAGCCCCAGCATTTT; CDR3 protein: CASTPRAHNQPQHF
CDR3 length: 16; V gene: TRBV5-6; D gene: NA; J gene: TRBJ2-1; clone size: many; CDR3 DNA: TGTGCCAGCAGCCACGGTAGCGGTCTCTCCTACAATGAGCAGTTCTTC; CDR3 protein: CASSHGSGLSYNEQFF
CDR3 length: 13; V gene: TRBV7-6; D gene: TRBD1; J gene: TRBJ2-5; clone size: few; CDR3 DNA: TGTGCCAGCAGCCGACAGGGTTTGGAGACCCAGTACTTC; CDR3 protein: CASSRQGLETQYF
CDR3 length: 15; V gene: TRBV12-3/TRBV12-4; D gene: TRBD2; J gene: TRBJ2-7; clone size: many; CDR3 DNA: TGTGCCAGCAGTTTAAGCGCGGGAGGTATCTACGAGCAGTACTTC; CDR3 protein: CASSLSAGGIYEQYF
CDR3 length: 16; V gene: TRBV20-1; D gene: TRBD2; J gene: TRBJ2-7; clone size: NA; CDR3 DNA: TGCAGTGCTCCCTCCCAGGGGACTAGCGGGAGTAACGAGCAGTACTTC; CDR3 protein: CSAPSQGTSGSNEQYF
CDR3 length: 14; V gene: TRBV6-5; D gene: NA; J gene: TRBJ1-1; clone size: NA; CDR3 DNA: TGTGCCAGCAGTTACACAGGGCTAAGCATTGAAGCTTTCTTT; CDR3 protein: CASSYTGLSIEAFF
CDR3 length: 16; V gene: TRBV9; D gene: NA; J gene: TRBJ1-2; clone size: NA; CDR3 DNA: TGTGCCAGCAGCGTAGATGATGGCGGGGAGAACTATGGCTACACCTTC; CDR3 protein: CASSVDDGGENYGYTF
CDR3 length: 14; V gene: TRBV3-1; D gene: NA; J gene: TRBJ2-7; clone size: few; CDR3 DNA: TGTGCCAGCAGAGGTGGGAGACAGACCTACGAGCAGTACTTC; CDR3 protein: CASRGGRQTYEQYF
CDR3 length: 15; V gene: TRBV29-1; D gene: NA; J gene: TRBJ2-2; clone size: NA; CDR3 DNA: TGCAGCGTCCGCCGAGGAAGCGGAAGCACCGGGGAGCTGTTTTTT; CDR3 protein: CSVRRGSGSTGELFF
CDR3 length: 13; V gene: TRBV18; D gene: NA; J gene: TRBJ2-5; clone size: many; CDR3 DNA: TGTGCCAGCTCACCATCGAATTTGGAGACCCAGTACTTC; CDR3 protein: CASSPSNLETQYF
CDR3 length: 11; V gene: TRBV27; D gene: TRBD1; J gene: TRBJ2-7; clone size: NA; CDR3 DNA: TGTGCCAGCAGATACAGGGGCGAGCAGTACTTC; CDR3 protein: CASRYRGEQYF
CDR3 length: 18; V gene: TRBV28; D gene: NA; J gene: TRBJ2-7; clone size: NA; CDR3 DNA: TGTGCCAGCAGTCCCGTACGGGACCCTAAATACCGGCGCTACGAGCAGTACTTC; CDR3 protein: CASSPVRDPKYRRYEQYF
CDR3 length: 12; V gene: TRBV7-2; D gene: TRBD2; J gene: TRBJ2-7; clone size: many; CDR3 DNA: TGTGCCAGCAGCTTGGGAGGGGACGAGCAGTACTTC; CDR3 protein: CASSLGGDEQYF
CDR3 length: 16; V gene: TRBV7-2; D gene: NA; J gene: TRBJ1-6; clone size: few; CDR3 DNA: TGTGCCAGCAGCCATCCGGGACGCTCCTATAATTCACCCCTCCACTTT; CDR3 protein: CASSHPGRSYNSPLHF
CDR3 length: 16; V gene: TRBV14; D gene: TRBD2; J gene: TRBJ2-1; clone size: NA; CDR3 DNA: TGTGCCAGCAGCCAAGATCGCGGGAGAATCTACAATGAGCAGTTCTTC; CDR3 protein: CASSQDRGRIYNEQFF
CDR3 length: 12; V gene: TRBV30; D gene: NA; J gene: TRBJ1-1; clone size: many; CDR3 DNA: TGTGCCTGGAGAAGACAGGTAACTGAAGCTTTCTTT; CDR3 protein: CAWRRQVTEAFF
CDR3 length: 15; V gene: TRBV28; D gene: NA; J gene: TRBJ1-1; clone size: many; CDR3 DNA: TGTGCCAGCAGTTTAGAAGGGCAGCTGAACACTGAAGCTTTCTTT; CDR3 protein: CASSLEGQLNTEAFF
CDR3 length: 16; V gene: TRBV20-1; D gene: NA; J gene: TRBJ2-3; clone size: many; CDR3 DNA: TGCAGTGCTAGGCCGGTTGACAGCGGAAGCACAGATACGCAGTATTTT; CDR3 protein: CSARPVDSGSTDTQYF
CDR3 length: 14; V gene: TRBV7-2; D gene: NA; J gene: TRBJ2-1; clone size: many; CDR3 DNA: TGTGCCAGCAGCTTAGTATGGGAAGACAATGAGCAGTTCTTC; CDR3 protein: CASSLVWEDNEQFF
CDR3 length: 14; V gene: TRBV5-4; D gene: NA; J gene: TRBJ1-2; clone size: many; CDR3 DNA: TGTGCCAGCAGCTTGCCAGGACAGAACTATGGCTACACCTTC; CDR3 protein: CASSLPGQNYGYTF
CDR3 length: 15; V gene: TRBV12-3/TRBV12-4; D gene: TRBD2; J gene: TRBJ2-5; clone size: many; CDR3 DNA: TGTGCCAGCAGCCCCCGGACTAGCGGCTCCAAGACCCAGTACTTC; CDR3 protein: CASSPRTSGSKTQYF
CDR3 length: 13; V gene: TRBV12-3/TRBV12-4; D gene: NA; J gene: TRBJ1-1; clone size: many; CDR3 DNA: TGTGCCGGTAGAAGGGGCTTTGGCACTGAAGCTTTCTTT; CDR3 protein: CAGRRGFGTEAFF
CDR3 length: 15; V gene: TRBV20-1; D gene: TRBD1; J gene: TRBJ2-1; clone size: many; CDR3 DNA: TGCAGTGCTGGGGCCGGGACAGGGGTCTACAATGAGCAGTTCTTC; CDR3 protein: CSAGAGTGVYNEQFF
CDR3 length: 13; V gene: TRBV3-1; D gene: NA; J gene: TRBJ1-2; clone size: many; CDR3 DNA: TGTGCCAGCAGCTTAACTGAGAACTATGGCTACACCTTC; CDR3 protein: CASSLTENYGYTF
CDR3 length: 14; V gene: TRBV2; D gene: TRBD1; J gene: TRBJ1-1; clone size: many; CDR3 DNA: TGTGCCAGCAGTGAAAGCAGGGGGCTCACTGAAGCTTTCTTT; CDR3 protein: CASSESRGLTEAFF
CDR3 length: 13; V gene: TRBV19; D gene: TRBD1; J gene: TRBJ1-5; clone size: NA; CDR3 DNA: TGTGCCAGTAGCTCAGACAGGGGTCAGCCCCAGCATTTT; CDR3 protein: CASSSDRGQPQHF
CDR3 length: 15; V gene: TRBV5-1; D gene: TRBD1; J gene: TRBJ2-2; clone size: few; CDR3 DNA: TGCGCCAGCAGCACGCGACAGGGGTTCGCCGGGGAGCTGTTTTTT; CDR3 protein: CASSTRQGFAGELFF
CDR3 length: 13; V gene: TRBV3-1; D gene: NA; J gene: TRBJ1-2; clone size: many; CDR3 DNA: TGTGCCAGCAGCCAAGATGCCCCCTATGGCTACACCTTC; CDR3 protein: CASSQDAPYGYTF
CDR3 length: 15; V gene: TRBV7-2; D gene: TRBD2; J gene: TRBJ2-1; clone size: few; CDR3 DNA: TGTGCCAGCAGCCACGGGACTAGCGGATACGATGAGCAGTTCTTC; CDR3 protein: CASSHGTSGYDEQFF
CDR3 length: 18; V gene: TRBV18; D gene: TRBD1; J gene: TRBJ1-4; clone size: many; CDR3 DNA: TGTGCCAGCTCACCATACTCCGGGGACAGGGCGAGAAATGAAAAACTGTTTTTT; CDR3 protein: CASSPYSGDRARNEKLFF
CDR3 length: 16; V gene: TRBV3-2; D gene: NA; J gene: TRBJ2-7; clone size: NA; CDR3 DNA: TGTGCCAGCAGCCAAGATTGCGGAGACAGGGCTTGCGAGCAGTACTTC; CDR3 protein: CASSQDCGDRACEQYF
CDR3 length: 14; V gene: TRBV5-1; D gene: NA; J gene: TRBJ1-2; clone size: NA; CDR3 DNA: TGCGCCAGCAGCTTGGTGGCGGCTAACTATAGCTACACCTTC; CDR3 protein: CASSLVAANYSYTF
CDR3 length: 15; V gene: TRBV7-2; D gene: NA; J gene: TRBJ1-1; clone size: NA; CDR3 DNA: TGTGCCAGCAGCCCACCCACGGGGATAAACACTGAAGCTTTCTTT; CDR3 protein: CASSPPTGINTEAFF
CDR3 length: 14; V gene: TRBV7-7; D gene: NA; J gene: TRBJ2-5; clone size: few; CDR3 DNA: TGTGCTAGCAGCTTAGGAAGATTAGGAGAGACCCAGTACTTC; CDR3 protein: CASSLGRLGETQYF
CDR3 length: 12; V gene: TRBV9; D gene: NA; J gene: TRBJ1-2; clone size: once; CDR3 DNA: TGTGCCAGCAGCCACGGGGTGGGTGGCTACACCTTC; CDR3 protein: CASSHGVGGYTF
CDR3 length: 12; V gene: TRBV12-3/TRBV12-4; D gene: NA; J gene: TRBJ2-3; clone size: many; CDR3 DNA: TGTGCCAGCAGGCGAGTCACAGATACGCAGTATTTT; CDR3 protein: CASRRVTDTQYF
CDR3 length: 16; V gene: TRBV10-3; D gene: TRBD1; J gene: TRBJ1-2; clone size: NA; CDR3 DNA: TGTGCCATCAGGGCGGACAGGGGTTCGGGAACCTATGGCTACACCTTC; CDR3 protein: CAIRADRGSGTYGYTF
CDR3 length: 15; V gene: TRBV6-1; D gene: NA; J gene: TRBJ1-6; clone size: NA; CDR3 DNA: TGTGCCAGCAGTAGGAGGGACTCCTATAATTCACCCCTCCACTTT; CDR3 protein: CASSRRDSYNSPLHF
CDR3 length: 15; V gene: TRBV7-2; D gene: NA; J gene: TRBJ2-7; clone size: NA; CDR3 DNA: TGTGCCAGCAGCTTATACGGGGGCCCCTCCTACGAGCAGTACTTC; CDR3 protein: CASSLYGGPSYEQYF
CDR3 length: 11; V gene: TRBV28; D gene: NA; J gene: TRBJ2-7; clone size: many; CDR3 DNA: TGTGCCAGCAGTACCGTCTACGAGCAGTACTTC; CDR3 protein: CASSTVYEQYF
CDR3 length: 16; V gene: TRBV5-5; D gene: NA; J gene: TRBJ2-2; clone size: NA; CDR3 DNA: TGTGCCAGCAGCTTGTATGGGGGTTCGAACACCGGGGAGCTGTTTTTT; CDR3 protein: CASSLYGGSNTGELFF
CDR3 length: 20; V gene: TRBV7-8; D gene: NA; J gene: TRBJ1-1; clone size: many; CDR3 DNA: TGTGCCAGCAGCTTAAAGACGTATGGGTCGGGTCTCCTGGTGAACACTGAAGCTTTCTTT; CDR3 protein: CASSLKTYGSGLLVNTEAFF
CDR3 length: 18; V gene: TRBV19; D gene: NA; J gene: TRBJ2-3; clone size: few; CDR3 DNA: TGTGCCAGTAGTATGTTTGCGGCGGGACCCTCTAGCACAGATACGCAGTATTTT; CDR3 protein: CASSMFAAGPSSTDTQYF